These 27 T cell receptor beta chains came from one sample sequenced in a study of T cell changes during pregnancy in multiple sclerosis. The table came from immunoSEQ multiplex PCR; TCRdb's copy has only in-frame clones and leaves some out. The sample holds some 24,000 clones, around nine tenths seen once. Sequences were derived from CD8+ T cells from peripheral blood mononuclear cells, sampled in the third trimester of pregnancy. All receptors come from a female donor in good health, enrolled as a control in a pregnancy study.

This chain links TRBV9 with TRBJ1-2, with 7 bases matching TRBD1. The germline V gene encodes CDR1 SGDLS and CDR2 YYNGEE. The length of the CDR3 is 15 residues. V dropped 3 bases and J dropped 3; count of bases not matched to a gene: 8. In nucleotides, the CDR3 is TGTGCCAGCAGCGCCGGGACAGACACACACTATGGCTACACCTTC. It is translated as CASSAGTDTHYGYTF.

This clone was picked up one time. The V call is TRBV30, the J call TRBJ1-4; D perhaps matches TRBD1 (5 bases). V lost 4 bases to trimming and J lost 2 bases, with 14 bases between them. CDR1 is GTSNPN and CDR2 is SVGIG in the germline V gene (reference sequence). The CDR3 sequence is 15 residues long. Here the CDR3 reads CAWTAMGGTNEKLFF. The CDR3 DNA sequence: TGTGCCTGGACCGCAATGGGGGGTACTAATGAAAAACTGTTTTTT.

The V and J genes are TRBV14 and TRBJ1-2; D ambiguous. Trimming took 2 bases from V and 2 from J, leaving 12 bases between them. Germline CDR1 and CDR2: SGHDN and FVKESK. This CDR3 comprises 15 residues. The CDR3 nucleotides are TGTGCCAGCAGCCAAACGAGGGAACGGAACTATGGCTACACCTTC. Its protein is CASSQTRERNYGYTF.

The V and J genes are TRBV9 and TRBJ1-3, with TRBD1 identical over 9 bases. V was clipped by 0 bases and J by 2 bases; unmatched bases: 0. Germline loops: CDR1 SGDLS, CDR2 YYNGEE. The CDR3 runs to 15 residues. In DNA form, the CDR3 reads TGTGCCAGCAGCGTAGGGACAGGGGCTGGAAACACCATATATTTT. Translating it yields CASSVGTGAGNTIYF.

The chain uses TRBV27 and TRBJ2-7; 10 positions agree with TRBD1. V dropped 3 bases and J dropped 3; count of bases not matched to a gene: 8. The CDR3 has 16 residues. Germline V gives CDR1 MNHEY, CDR2 SMNVEV (reference sequence). CDR3 sequence (DNA): TGTGCCAGCAGTTTGGGGGACAGGGGACGGTACTACGAGCAGTACTTC. Its translation: CASSLGDRGRYYEQYF.

This sequence joins TRBV6-6 and TRBJ1-1, with 12 bases matching TRBD1. There are 14 residues in the CDR3. Germline loops: CDR1 MNHNY, CDR2 SVGAGI (reference sequence). V gave up 4 bases and J gave up 5 bases; unmatched junction bases: 2. The DNA for the CDR3 is TGTGCCAGCAGTTGGGACAGGGGGCAAACTGAAGCTTTCTTT. It codes for CASSWDRGQTEAFF.

In this sample, this clone turned up a few times. The chain links TRBV5-1 to TRBJ2-1; TRBD2 matches at 7 bases. The germline V gene has CDR1 SGHRS and CDR2 YFSETQ. The ends lost 7 bases at V and 2 bases at J; junction bases unmatched: 9. The CDR3 loop spans 15 amino acids. This chain's CDR3 is CASGRTTSPYNEQFF. DNA for the CDR3: TGCGCCAGCGGCCGTACGACTAGCCCCTACAATGAGCAGTTCTTC.

The chain couples TRBV6-5 to TRBJ1-2; no firm D call. The germline V gene has CDR1 MNHEY and CDR2 SVGAGI. The length of the CDR3 is 15 residues. V lost 6 bases and J lost 4, with 18 bases in between. The CDR3 region is CASSRLTTDFYGYTF. The DNA for the CDR3 is TGTGCCAGCAGCCGTCTTACCACCGACTTCTATGGCTACACCTTC.

V usage is TRBV2 and J usage is TRBJ2-5; TRBD2 matches 8 bases. Trimming took 5 bases from V and 3 from J; bases not matched to a gene: 11. The CDR3 is 16 residues long. Germline V CDR1 and CDR2: SNHLY, FYNNEI. CDR3 nucleotides: TGTGCCAGCAGTTGGGCTGGGGGGCGGGGGGAAGAGACCCAGTACTTC. Translating gives CASSWAGGRGEETQYF.

This chain uses TRBV7-9 with TRBJ2-7, with 9 bases that match TRBD1. CDR3 size: 16 residues. Per the germline V gene, CDR1 is SEHNR and CDR2 is FQNEAQ (reference sequence). V was pared by 5 bases and J by 5 bases, with 13 bases of the junction left unmatched. The CDR3 protein is CASSPQRTGAQHEQYF. For the CDR3, the DNA is TGTGCCAGCAGCCCACAACGGACAGGGGCTCAGCACGAGCAGTACTTC.

The CDR3 loop reads CASSDSADRVSEAFF. DNA for the CDR3: TGTGCCAGCAGTGATAGCGCCGACAGGGTTTCTGAAGCTTTCTTT. The chain joins TRBV6-1 to TRBJ1-1, with 7 positions matching TRBD1. CDR1 and CDR2 (germline): MNHNS, SASEGT. V dropped 3 bases and J dropped 6; count of bases not matched to a gene: 10. This CDR3 has 15 residues.

The V and J genes are TRBV2 and TRBJ2-6; 7 bases align to TRBD1. Per germline, CDR1 SNHLY and CDR2 FYNNEI. J lost 1 base, V lost 11 bases, and 17 bases had no gene match. The CDR3 runs 18 residues. CDR3 sequence reads: CAAISPGTVTSGANVLTF. The CDR3 DNA reads TGTGCCGCTATTTCCCCCGGGACAGTTACTTCTGGGGCCAACGTCCTGACTTTC.

In this sample, this clone turned up a few times. V is TRBV28 and J is TRBJ1-2; 8 bases match TRBD1. The CDR3 contains 14 residues. Germline-derived CDR1 and CDR2 are MDHEN and SYDVKM. Trimming took 8 bases from V and 4 from J; bases not matched to a gene: 9. The CDR3 region has the DNA TGTGCCAGCGGCTGGACAGGGAGTGCCTATGGCTACACCTTC. As protein: CASGWTGSAYGYTF.

This clone came up a few times. This chain joins TRBV28 and TRBJ2-7, with TRBD2 identical over 8 bases. The CDR3 is 19 amino acids. V shed 6 bases, J shed 1 base, and the junction held 20 bases outside the gene matches. Per the germline V gene, CDR1 is MDHEN and CDR2 is SYDVKM. CDR3 region: CASSLSHAGGSLFSYEQYF. The CDR3 nucleotides are TGTGCCAGCAGCCTAAGTCACGCGGGGGGAAGTCTTTTTTCCTACGAGCAGTACTTC.

V is TRBV30 and J is TRBJ2-7; unclear D gene. Germline V lookup: CDR1 GTSNPN, CDR2 SVGIG (reference sequence). The germline V and J ends were trimmed by 0 bases and 0 bases, with 6 bases remaining between them. The CDR3 runs 13 residues. The CDR3: CAWSVTSSYEQYF. The CDR3 DNA sequence: TGTGCCTGGAGTGTAACAAGCTCCTACGAGCAGTACTTC.

The chain combines TRBV19 with TRBJ2-1; 9 nucleotides match TRBD1. This CDR3 comprises 14 residues. With 4 bases clipped from V and 3 bases from J, the junction kept 1 base outside the gene matches. Germline values: CDR1 LNHDA, CDR2 SQIVND (reference sequence). The CDR3 coding sequence is TGTGCCAGTAGTAAGACAGGGGGCTACAATGAGCAGTTCTTC. This codes for CASSKTGGYNEQFF.

In its sample, this clone is medium-sized (0.01 to 0.1%). In nucleotides, the CDR3 is TGTGCCAGCAGCAGTAGCGGTAGTCTCGGCCACGAGCAGTACTTC. Its protein product is CASSSSGSLGHEQYF. This chain connects TRBV7-8 to TRBJ2-7; D might be TRBD2 (6 bases). The CDR3 consists of 15 residues. Germline loops: CDR1 SGHVS, CDR2 FQNEAQ. The ends were cut back, 5 bases at V and 5 bases at J, with 19 bases in the middle.

This rearrangement joins TRBV29-1 to TRBJ1-2; unclear D gene. Trimming took 2 bases from V and 6 from J, leaving 7 bases between them. The CDR3 contains 11 residues. Germline V gives CDR1 SQVTM, CDR2 ANQGSEA. The CDR3 protein is CSVEPRDGYTF. The CDR3 bases are TGCAGCGTTGAACCCCGGGATGGCTACACCTTC.

This chain uses TRBV14 with TRBJ2-1, with 8 bases matching TRBD2. Trimming at V came to 0 bases and at J to 5 bases, leaving 9 bases not matched to a gene. CDR3 size: 17 residues. CDR1 is SGHDN and CDR2 is FVKESK in the germline V gene. CDR3 sequence (DNA): TGTGCCAGCAGCCAAGAGTTTTGGGCGGGAGGTAACAATGAGCAGTTCTTC. Residues: CASSQEFWAGGNNEQFF. The full variable domain, rest sourced from reference TRBV14 and TRBJ2-1, is EAGVTQFPSHSVIEKGQTVTLRCDPISGHDNLYWYRRVMGKEIKFLLHFVKESKQDESGMPNNRFLAERTGGTYSTLKVQPAELEDSGVYFCASSQEFWAGGNNEQFFGPGTRLTVL.

The V gene is TRBV19, the J gene TRBJ1-3; TRBD1 is a possible D gene (6 bases). Germline CDR1 is LNHDA and CDR2 is SQIVND (reference sequence). V gave up 4 bases and J gave up 8 bases, with 15 bases separating them. The CDR3 loop spans 14 amino acids. For the CDR3, the DNA is TGTGCCAGTAGTACCCCGGACAGACTGGACACCATATATTTT. Encoded protein: CASSTPDRLDTIYF.

The V gene is TRBV19, the J gene TRBJ1-1, with D perhaps TRBD1 (5 bases). V was trimmed by 10 bases and J by 1 base, leaving 10 bases between them. The CDR3 contains 12 residues. Germline V lookup: CDR1 LNHDA, CDR2 SQIVND (reference sequence). CDR3 DNA sequence: TGTGCCATTTCCGGGGGGAACACTGAAGCTTTCTTT. Its translation is CAISGGNTEAFF.

This clone was found a few times. The chain is built from TRBV27 and TRBJ1-1; no reliable D call. This CDR3 has 12 residues. Germline CDR1 reads MNHEY; CDR2 reads SMNVEV (reference sequence). V was clipped by 6 bases and J by 1 base, with 6 bases between them. The CDR3 DNA reads TGTGCCAGCAGGGAGACGAACACTGAAGCTTTCTTT. Protein sequence: CASRETNTEAFF.

This rearrangement joins TRBV5-5 to TRBJ2-3, with 8 bases matching TRBD1. J was trimmed by 0 bases and V by 1 base; bases with no gene match: 16. The germline V gene has CDR1 SGHKS and CDR2 YYEKEE (reference sequence). The CDR3 totals 20 residues. CDR3 loop: CASSLRRTGSGESSTDTQYF. The CDR3 bases are TGTGCCAGCAGCTTGAGGAGGACAGGGTCAGGGGAGTCTAGCACAGATACGCAGTATTTT.

This rearrangement joins TRBV10-3 to TRBJ1-2; D call uncertain. V lost 8 bases and J 3 bases, leaving 13 bases between the germline ends. In germline, CDR1 is ENHRY, CDR2 SYGVKD. There are 13 residues in the CDR3. CDR3 sequence reads: CAILGGIDYGYTF. The CDR3 nucleotides read TGTGCCATCCTGGGAGGGATTGACTATGGCTACACCTTC.

The chain has TRBV5-1 and TRBJ2-7, with a possible D match to TRBD1 (5 bases). CDR3 length: 13 amino acids. V was trimmed by 2 bases and J by 6 bases, leaving 12 bases between them. The germline V gene has CDR1 SGHRS and CDR2 YFSETQ. The CDR3 DNA reads TGCGCCAGCAGCTTAGCGACAGTGGGCGAGCAGTACTTC. This codes for CASSLATVGEQYF.

The chain combines TRBV19 with TRBJ1-5, with 7 bases aligning to TRBD1. Looked up from germline, CDR1 is LNHDA and CDR2 is SQIVND (reference sequence). J was trimmed by 7 bases and V by 2 bases; bases with no gene match: 8. CDR3 length equals 15 residues. The CDR3 region is CASSIQQGFGQPQHF. CDR3 in DNA: TGTGCCAGTAGTATACAACAGGGGTTCGGGCAGCCCCAGCATTTT.

The chain recombines TRBV28 with TRBJ2-1; 7 bases agree with TRBD2. Trimming cost V 8 bases and J 10 bases; bases outside gene matches: 14. This CDR3 contains 14 residues. Germline CDR1 and CDR2: MDHEN and SYDVKM. This CDR3 is CASRGEGESREQFF. CDR3 nucleotide sequence: TGTGCCAGCCGAGGGGAGGGAGAGTCGCGGGAGCAGTTCTTC.